This T cell receptor beta chain stems from a study of identifying expanded T cells in peripheral blood. Study-wide results and limits: Differentially abundant clones: about 1.1 between replicates, roughly 16 at roughly 13 days, more than 18 at four. Variance in clone template counts between approximately two-week samples significantly increased with total template count across all healthy donors.

TCRdb's copy holds only in-frame clones and misses some; the assay was immunoSEQ multiplex PCR. The table lists roughly 100,000 clones, approximately 90% of them singletons. This clone was counted at least ten times. What it recognizes is unknown. V was clipped by 5 bases and J by 0 bases, with 17 bases between them. The germline gives CDR1 SGHVS, CDR2 FQNEAQ. This CDR3 contains 17 residues. V gene TRBV7-8 combines with J gene TRBJ1-5; D might be TRBD1 (5 bases). The origin of this receptor is a person between 18 and 75 years old in good health. Material for sequencing was blood. The CDR3 loop reads CASSIHGTGPSNQPQHF. CDR3 DNA sequence: TGTGCCAGCAGCATACACGGGACGGGTCCTAGCAATCAGCCCCAGCATTTT.